This T cell receptor beta chain originates from a study of blood T cells in healthy people across ages. Total RNA extraction produced at least 5 micrograms (per sample) for the study. The use of a sample-barcoded 5' primer and a J-beta primer mix characterized a second PCR of about 6 to 11 cycles. TCRdb redid the calling of the 5' RACE reads with MiXCR, one entry per CDR3 protein. Among 1.5 million or so distinct CDR3 sequences listed, approximately 39% were seen once. Overall study results and limits: Observed TCR beta diversity per million T cells went down as age went up. This fall followed a roughly linear course with age. Strong correlation was found linking TCR beta diversity to naive T cell percentage. Donor CMV infection status was unknown, possibly confounding age-related changes in expanded clonotypes.

Of note for this clonotype: The antigen remains undetermined.

Germline CDR1 and CDR2: SQVTM and ANQGSEA. The V segment lost 4 bases and the J segment 1 base; nucleotides outside the gene matches: 10. This CDR3 is built from 17 residues. The sequence derives from a woman younger than 35 in good health. Sequenced material: blood. The chain carries TRBV29-1 and TRBJ1-3; 10 bases align to TRBD1. CDR3 in amino acids: CSVVPGQGRKSGNTIYF. Here the CDR3 DNA reads TGCAGCGTTGTTCCGGGACAGGGGAGGAAATCTGGAAACACCATATATTTT.